This TCR beta chain was captured by sequencing in a study of OX40 agonist ivuxolimab in advanced cancers. Looking at the study overall: Patients receiving dose escalation had hepatocellular carcinoma, melanoma, renal cell or head and neck cancer. Partial responses occurred in three patients (one hepatocellular carcinoma, two cutaneous melanoma). Notes on the study in general: No determination was made of the antigen specificity of the expanded peripheral T cells. Clonal expansion among partial responders at 0.1-3.0 mg/kg ranked near the lowest.

This clone was seen a handful of times. Its specificity is not known. This table comes from immunoSEQ multiplex PCR, and its TCRdb copy is limited to in-frame clones, with some not included. The sample consists of tens of thousands of clones, 83% of them appearing once. The starting material was CD4+ or CD8+ T cells sorted from blood, obtained in a trial of the OX40 agonist ivuxolimab. This receptor was identified in an adult with an advanced solid tumor such as melanoma, head and neck, liver or kidney cancer.

CDR3 bases: TGCGCCAGCAGCACCTGGGCCGGGCGGGCTGAAAAACTGTTTTTT. This sequence encodes CASSTWAGRAEKLFF. The chain combines TRBV5-1 with TRBJ1-4; D is ambiguous. The germline CDR1 and CDR2 sequences are SGHRS and YFSETQ. CDR3 length equals 15 residues. Deletions cut 4 bases from V and 7 bases from J, with 17 bases between. Full variable domain (rest looked up from reference TRBV5-1 and TRBJ1-4): KAGVTQTPRYLIKTRGQQVTLSCSPISGHRSVSWYQQTPGQGLQFLFEYFSETQRNKGNFPGRFSGRQFSNSRSEMNVSTLELGDSALYLCASSTWAGRAEKLFFGSGTQLSVL.